A selection of T cell receptor beta chains follows, all from one sample in a study of blood T cell repertoires in COVID-19. Some clones are missing from TCRdb's copy, which holds only in-frame ones; the method was immunoSEQ multiplex PCR. The table shows a few hundred thousand clones, with 80% to 90% occurring only once. The sample taken for sequencing was peripheral blood. The receptors shown here come from a man between 45 and 60 years old with active or convalescent COVID-19. Both conserved end residues are part of each CDR3. D genes are given only for firm matches. Clone size, where shown, is once, few, many, or a class for clones that have expanded.

j_gene,abundance,d_gene,v_gene,CDR3nt,CDR3aa
TRBJ2-2,NA,TRBD1,TRBV19,TGTGCCAGTAGGGGACAGGGTAGCGGCGGGGAGCTGTTTTTT,CASRGQGSGGELFF
TRBJ2-7,NA,NA,TRBV28,TGTGCCAGCAGTTTCTCGACTAGTGGCGCCTACGAGCAGTACTTC,CASSFSTSGAYEQYF
TRBJ2-1,once,TRBD1,TRBV28,TGTGCCAGCAGTTCCCCCGGACAGGGATTGGGCTACAATGAGCAGTTCTTC,CASSSPGQGLGYNEQFF
TRBJ2-2,NA,TRBD1,TRBV5-1,TGCGCCAGCAGCTTGGGACAGGGGAACACCGGGGAGCTGTTTTTT,CASSLGQGNTGELFF
TRBJ2-5,NA,TRBD2,TRBV11-2,TGTGCCAGCAGCTTAGATCTAGGGCAGGGAGGGGAGACCCAGTACTTC,CASSLDLGQGGETQYF
TRBJ1-1,few,TRBD1,TRBV7-3,TGTGCCAGCAGCCAATCCCCCGGGACAGGGGGCGAAGCTTTCTTT,CASSQSPGTGGEAFF
TRBJ1-6,NA,TRBD1,TRBV7-3,TGTGCCAGCAGCTTAAATCCCCCGGGACAGGGAGGGAATTCACCCCTCCACTTT,CASSLNPPGQGGNSPLHF
TRBJ1-2,NA,NA,TRBV5-1,TGCGCCAGCAGCTTGGACCAGGTTTTGGGTGGCTACACCTTC,CASSLDQVLGGYTF
TRBJ1-2,NA,NA,TRBV3-1/TRBV3-2,TGTGCCAGCAGCCAAGATAAGGGGGTCTATGGCTACACCTTC,CASSQDKGVYGYTF
TRBJ1-2,NA,TRBD1,TRBV5-1,TGCGCCAGCAGCCGAGGGACAGGGGACTATGGCTACACCTTC,CASSRGTGDYGYTF
TRBJ1-2,NA,TRBD1,TRBV7-3,TGTGCCAGCAGCCCAACTAATATCCGAACCGGGACAGGGCCTTCGGGCGAGGGCTACACCTTC,CASSPTNIRTGTGPSGEGYTF
TRBJ1-1,NA,NA,TRBV28,TGTGCCAGCAGTTCTACTCAGGGGTCCGGGACTGAAGCTTTCTTT,CASSSTQGSGTEAFF
TRBJ2-7,NA,TRBD2,TRBV9,TGTGCCAGCAGCGTAGACCAGCGGGAGACGGGGGAGCAGTACTTC,CASSVDQRETGEQYF
TRBJ1-5,NA,TRBD1,TRBV28,TGTGCCAGCAGTTTGCAGGGGGTTAATCAGCCCCAGCATTTT,CASSLQGVNQPQHF
TRBJ2-7,NA,TRBD1,TRBV7-9,TGTGCCAGCAGCTTCCCTCAGGGGGCTCGGTACGAGCAGTACTTC,CASSFPQGARYEQYF
TRBJ2-7,NA,NA,TRBV12-2,TGTGCAAGTCGCTTCACCAGGGGAATTGGCGAGCAGTACTTC,CASRFTRGIGEQYF
TRBJ2-3,NA,TRBD2,TRBV6-6,TGTGCCAGCAGTCCCACTAGGCGGGAGCGAGGCACAGATACGCAGTATTTT,CASSPTRRERGTDTQYF
TRBJ1-3,NA,TRBD1,TRBV23-1,TGCGCCAGCAGTCAATGGAAGGGACAGGCGCCTGACGGAAACACCATATATTTT,CASSQWKGQAPDGNTIYF
TRBJ1-5,NA,NA,TRBV5-4,TGTGCCAGCAGCTTGGCCCAGGGGCCCCAGCATTTT,CASSLAQGPQHF
TRBJ2-1,few,NA,TRBV29-1,TGCAGCGTTGACTTACTAGAGGGCGGGAAGCAGTTCTTC,CSVDLLEGGKQFF
TRBJ1-2,NA,NA,TRBV12-3/TRBV12-4,TGTGCCAGCAGTCCGGACGGGGGACGCGGCTACACCTTC,CASSPDGGRGYTF
TRBJ1-4,NA,NA,TRBV6-5,TGTGCCAGCAGCCAAACAGACACGGCAGAAAAACTGTTTTTT,CASSQTDTAEKLFF
TRBJ1-3,NA,NA,TRBV10-3,TGTGCCATCCGAGGTAGCTCTGGAAACACCATATATTTT,CAIRGSSGNTIYF
TRBJ1-3,NA,NA,TRBV30,TGTGCCTGGAGTCCTCTATACCGGCCCACGGGTGGAAACACCATATATTTT,CAWSPLYRPTGGNTIYF
TRBJ1-1,NA,TRBD1,TRBV5-4,TGTGCCAGCAGCCCGAAGGGACAGGGAAACACTGAAGCTTTCTTT,CASSPKGQGNTEAFF
TRBJ2-7,NA,NA,TRBV7-2,TGTGCCAGCAGCTTAGTCACAGGGGGGGACTACGAGCAGTACTTC,CASSLVTGGDYEQYF
TRBJ1-6,NA,NA,TRBV3-1/TRBV3-2,TGTGCCAGCAGCCAAGGGAGGTCCTCACCCCTCCACTTT,CASSQGRSSPLHF
TRBJ1-4,NA,NA,TRBV5-5,TGTGCCAGCGCCTATATGTACGCTAATGAAAAACTGTTTTTT,CASAYMYANEKLFF
TRBJ2-2,NA,TRBD1,TRBV4-2,TGTGCCAGCAGCCTCACCGGGCAGGGGGCGAACACCGGGGAGCTGTTTTTT,CASSLTGQGANTGELFF
TRBJ1-6,NA,NA,TRBV30,TGTGCCTGGAGTCGGTCGGAGAATTCACCCCTCCACTTT,CAWSRSENSPLHF
TRBJ1-4,NA,NA,TRBV5-5,TGTGCCAGCAGCTTGGCCCCCGGGGATGAAAAACTGTTTTTT,CASSLAPGDEKLFF
TRBJ1-4,once,TRBD1,TRBV28,TGTGCCAGCAGGCCGACAGGGGCCTTTAATGAAAAACTGTTTTTT,CASRPTGAFNEKLFF
TRBJ1-4,NA,TRBD1,TRBV27,TGTGCCAGCAGTTTGAGGACAGGGCTAAGTGAAAAACTGTTTTTT,CASSLRTGLSEKLFF
TRBJ2-3,NA,NA,TRBV13,TGTGCCAGCAGCTTTTCTAGCACAGATACGCAGTATTTT,CASSFSSTDTQYF
TRBJ2-3,NA,NA,TRBV24-1,TGTGCCACCAGTGATCCCTCATCACAGCATACGCAGTATTTT,CATSDPSSQHTQYF
TRBJ2-1,once,NA,TRBV7-8,TGTGCCAGCAGCGCCACCGGACAGCTCTACAATGAGCAGTTCTTC,CASSATGQLYNEQFF
TRBJ1-6,NA,NA,TRBV18,TGTGCCAGCTCACCCAATGTTGGACAGAGTGAAAATTCACCCCTCCACTTT,CASSPNVGQSENSPLHF
TRBJ2-1,NA,NA,TRBV30,TGTGCCTGGAGTGTACGGTCAGGCAATGAGCAGTTCTTC,CAWSVRSGNEQFF
TRBJ1-6,NA,TRBD1,TRBV6-6,TGTGCCACCCTCTCAGGGGGTTTTAATTCACCCCTCCACTTT,CATLSGGFNSPLHF
TRBJ2-7,NA,TRBD2,TRBV4-1,TGCGCCAGCAGCCAAGCCCGACTAGCCCGCTACGAGCAGTACTTC,CASSQARLARYEQYF
TRBJ1-2,few,TRBD1,TRBV19,TGTGCCAGTAACCCCCGGACAGGGGGAGGGTTTGGCTACACCTTC,CASNPRTGGGFGYTF
TRBJ1-2,NA,NA,TRBV19,TGTGCCAGTAGTATGTGGCAGCGTACTAACTATGGCTACACCTTC,CASSMWQRTNYGYTF
TRBJ1-2,NA,NA,TRBV27,TGTGCCAGCAGGTCCGGGGGGACTCTCTATGGCTACACCTTC,CASRSGGTLYGYTF